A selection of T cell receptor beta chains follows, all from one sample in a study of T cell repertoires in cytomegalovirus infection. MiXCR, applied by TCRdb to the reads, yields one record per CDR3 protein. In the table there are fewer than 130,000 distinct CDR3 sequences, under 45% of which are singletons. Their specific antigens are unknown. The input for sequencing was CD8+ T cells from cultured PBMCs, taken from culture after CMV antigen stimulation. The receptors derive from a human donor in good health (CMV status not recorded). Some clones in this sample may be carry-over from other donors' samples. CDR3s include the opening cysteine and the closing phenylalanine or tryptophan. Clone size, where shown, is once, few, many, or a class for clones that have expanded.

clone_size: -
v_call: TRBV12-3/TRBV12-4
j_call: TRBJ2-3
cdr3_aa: CASSAASTDTQYF

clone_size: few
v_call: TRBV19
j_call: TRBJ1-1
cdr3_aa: CASSTGTQNTEAFF

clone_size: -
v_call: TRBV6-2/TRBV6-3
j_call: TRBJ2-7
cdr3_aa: CASSYLGIGEQYF

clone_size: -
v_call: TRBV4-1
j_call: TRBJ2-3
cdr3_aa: CASSGTSGGTDTQYF

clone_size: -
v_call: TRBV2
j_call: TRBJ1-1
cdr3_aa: CASRKRYTEAFF

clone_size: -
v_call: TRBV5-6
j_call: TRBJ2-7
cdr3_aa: CASRLDRGRVEQYF

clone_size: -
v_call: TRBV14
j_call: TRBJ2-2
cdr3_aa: CASSQRTVTGELFF

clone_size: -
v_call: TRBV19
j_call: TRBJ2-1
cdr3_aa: CASSMLGTLDNEQFF

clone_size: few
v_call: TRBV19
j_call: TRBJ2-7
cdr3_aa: CASSIVPRQGVGYEQYF

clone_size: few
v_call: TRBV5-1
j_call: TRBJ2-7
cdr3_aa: CASSLGTRGNEQYF

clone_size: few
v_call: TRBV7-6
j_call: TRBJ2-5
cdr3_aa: CASSSTKVPRETQYF

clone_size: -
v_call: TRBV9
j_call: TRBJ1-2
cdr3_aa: CASSATITGDGYTF

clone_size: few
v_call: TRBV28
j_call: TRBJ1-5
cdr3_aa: CAILPGNNQPQHF

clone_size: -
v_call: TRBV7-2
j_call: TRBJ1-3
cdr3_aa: CASSPLGDTIYF

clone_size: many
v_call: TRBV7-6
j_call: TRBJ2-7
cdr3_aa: CASSPEGLASYEQYF

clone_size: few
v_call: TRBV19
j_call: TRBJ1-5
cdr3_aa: CASSIWGQNSNQPQHF

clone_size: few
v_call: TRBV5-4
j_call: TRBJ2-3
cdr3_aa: CASSPLAADTQYF

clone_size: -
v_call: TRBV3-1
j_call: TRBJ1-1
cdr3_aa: CASRRVSHTEAFF

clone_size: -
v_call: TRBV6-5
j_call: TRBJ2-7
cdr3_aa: CASSYSKGYEQYF

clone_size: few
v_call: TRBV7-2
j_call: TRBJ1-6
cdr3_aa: CASSPLTGGKIVLHF

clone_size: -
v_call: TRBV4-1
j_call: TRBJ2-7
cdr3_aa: CASSQVQSDSYEQYF

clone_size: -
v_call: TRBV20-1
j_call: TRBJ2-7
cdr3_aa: CSARDGKRGFYEQYF

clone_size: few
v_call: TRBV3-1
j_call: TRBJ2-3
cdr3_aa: CASSELDRDPDTQYF

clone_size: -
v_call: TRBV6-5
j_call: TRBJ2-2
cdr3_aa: CASSYRGHSPNTGELFF

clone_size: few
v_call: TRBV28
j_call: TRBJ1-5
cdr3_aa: CASSWGPGPVGLQPQHF

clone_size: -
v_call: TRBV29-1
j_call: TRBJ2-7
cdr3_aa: CSGLAGGSSYEQYF

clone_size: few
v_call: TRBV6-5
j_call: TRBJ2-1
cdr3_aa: CASSYSEGYNEQFF

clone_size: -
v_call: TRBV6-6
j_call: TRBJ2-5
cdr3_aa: CASNHFQETQYF

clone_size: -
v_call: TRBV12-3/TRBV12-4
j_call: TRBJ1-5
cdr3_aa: CASSFVARGFQPQHF

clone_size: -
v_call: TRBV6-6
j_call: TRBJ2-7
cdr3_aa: CASSYFQGAGSYEQYF

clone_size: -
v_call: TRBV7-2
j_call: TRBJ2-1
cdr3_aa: CASTTLAGGHNEQFF

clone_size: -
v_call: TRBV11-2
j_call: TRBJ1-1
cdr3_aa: CASSPGRDRILNTEAFF

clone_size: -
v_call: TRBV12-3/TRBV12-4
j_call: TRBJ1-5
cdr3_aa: CASTGTYNQPQHF

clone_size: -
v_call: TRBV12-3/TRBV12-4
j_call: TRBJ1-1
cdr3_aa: CASSPRTDNTEAFF

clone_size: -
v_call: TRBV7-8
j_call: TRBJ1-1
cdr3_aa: CASRYGTATSNTEAFF

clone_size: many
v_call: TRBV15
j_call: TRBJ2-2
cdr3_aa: CATSRAGYTGELFF

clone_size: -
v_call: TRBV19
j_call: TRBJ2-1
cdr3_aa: CASSIIASEQFF

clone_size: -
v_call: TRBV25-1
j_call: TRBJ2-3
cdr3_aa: CASSMAGGYTDTQYF

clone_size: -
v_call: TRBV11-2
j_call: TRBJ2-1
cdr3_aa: CASRTGYEQFF

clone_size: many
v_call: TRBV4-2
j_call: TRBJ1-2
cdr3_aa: CASSQAHKDRSYGYTF

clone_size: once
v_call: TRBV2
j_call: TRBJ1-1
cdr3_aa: CASSRDSLNTEAFF

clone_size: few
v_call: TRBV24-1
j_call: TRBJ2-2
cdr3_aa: CATSARDAGNTGELFF

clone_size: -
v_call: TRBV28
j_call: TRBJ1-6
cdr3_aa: CASSPEIYNSPLHF

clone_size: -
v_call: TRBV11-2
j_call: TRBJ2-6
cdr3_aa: CASSLAFGANVLTF

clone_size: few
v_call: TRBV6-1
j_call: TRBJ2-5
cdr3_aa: CASSEWTSGGTRETQYF

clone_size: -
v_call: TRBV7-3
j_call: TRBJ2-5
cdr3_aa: CASSTGTGGRETQYF

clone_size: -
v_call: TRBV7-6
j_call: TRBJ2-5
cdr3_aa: CASSFYSGGALETQYF

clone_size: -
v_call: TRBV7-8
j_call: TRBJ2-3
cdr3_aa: CASSLPTGASTDTQYF

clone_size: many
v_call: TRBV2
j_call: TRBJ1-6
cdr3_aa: CASNTKPGQDYNSPLHF

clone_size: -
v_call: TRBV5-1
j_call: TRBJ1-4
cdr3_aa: CASSTPTGQGFNEKLFF

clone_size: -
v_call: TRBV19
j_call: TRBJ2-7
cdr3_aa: CASSAGGGGAYEQYF

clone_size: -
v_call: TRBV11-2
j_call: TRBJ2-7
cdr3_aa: CASSLAAGVTYEQYF

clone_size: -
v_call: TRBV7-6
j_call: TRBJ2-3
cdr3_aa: CASSLEGSNTDTQYF